This T cell receptor (beta chain) was sequenced for a study of blood T cell repertoires in COVID-19. The overall study: Acute-phase and convalescent COVID-19 samples originated in the United States, Italy and Spain. PBMCs, B-cell-depleted T cells, or T cells were the source of the cDNA or gDNA that made up the material.

As originally analysed: For nucleated cells, counts were estimated from reference gene primer amplification. TCRdb keeps only in-frame clones here, not all; method: immunoSEQ multiplex PCR. That table gives V, J and clone size, and the DNA gave D and trimming. The repertoire includes 270,000 or so clones, around nine tenths of them detected once, and over 8.5% sits in the top ten. The source of this sequence is a woman in her 30s with COVID-19, enrolled during active disease. Sequenced: peripheral blood.

The CDR3 sequence: CASSRLTGTGAYGYTF. CDR3 coding DNA: TGTGCCAGCTCTCGGCTTACCGGGACAGGGGCTTATGGCTACACCTTC. V and J are TRBV2 and TRBJ1-2; TRBD1 matches 10 bases. Germline CDR1 reads SNHLY; CDR2 reads FYNNEI. The trim removed 8 bases at V and 5 bases at J, leaving 14 bases unmatched. The CDR3 is 16 residues long.